This TCR beta chain was obtained from a study of T-cell reconstitution after alpha-beta-depleted transplantation in children. This clonotype was seen ten or more times. The authors prepared the TCRbeta library with unique molecular identifiers. TCRdb analysed the PCR reads with MiXCR anew, one entry per CDR3 protein. The sample shows approximately 250,000 distinct CDR3 sequences, over 9.5% of them seen only once. The CDR3 spans 15 residues. Losses at the gene ends were 0 bases for V and 3 bases for J; bases not matched to a gene: 4. Per germline, CDR1 SGHRS and CDR2 YFSETQ. The source is a human donor who donated a stem cell graft to a child with SCID. Sample: PBMCs from the stem cell graft donor, taken from the stem cell graft. V usage is TRBV5-1 and J usage is TRBJ2-3; 7 bases fit TRBD1. The CDR3, as DNA: TGCGCCAGCAGCTTGGAATCGACAGGGACAGATACGCAGTATTTT. Translating it yields CASSLESTGTDTQYF.